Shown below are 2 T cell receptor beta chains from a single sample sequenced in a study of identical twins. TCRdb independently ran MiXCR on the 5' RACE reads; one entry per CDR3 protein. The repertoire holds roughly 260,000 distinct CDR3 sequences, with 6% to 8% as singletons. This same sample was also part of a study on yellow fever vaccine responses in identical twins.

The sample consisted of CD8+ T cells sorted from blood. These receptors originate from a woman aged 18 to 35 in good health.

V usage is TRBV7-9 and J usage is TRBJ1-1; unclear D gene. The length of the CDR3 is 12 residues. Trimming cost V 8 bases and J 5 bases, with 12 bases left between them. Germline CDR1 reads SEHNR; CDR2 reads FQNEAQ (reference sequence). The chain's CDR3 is CASRHGITEAFF. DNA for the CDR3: TGTGCCAGCCGACACGGGATAACTGAAGCTTTCTTT.

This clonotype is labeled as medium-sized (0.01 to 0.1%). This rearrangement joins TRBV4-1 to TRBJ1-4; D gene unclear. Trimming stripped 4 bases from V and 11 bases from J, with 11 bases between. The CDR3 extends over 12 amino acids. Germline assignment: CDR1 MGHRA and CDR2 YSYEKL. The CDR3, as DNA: TGCGCCAGCAGCCGACCGCTAGGGAAACTGTTTTTT. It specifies CASSRPLGKLFF.